Presented here are 21 T cell receptor beta chains from one specimen sequenced in a study of blood T cells in healthy people across ages. A sample-barcoded 5' primer and a J-beta primer mix were used in a second PCR of about 6 to 12 cycles. TCRdb called the 5' RACE reads again in MiXCR, with one record for every CDR3 protein. The data contain 1,300,000 or so distinct CDR3 sequences, 55% to 75% of them singletons. Source material: blood. These receptors came from a man younger than 35 in good health.

The DNA of the CDR3 is TGTGCCAGCAGTTACGACGCGATCCTCAATGAGCAGTTCTTC. It specifies CASSYDAILNEQFF. The chain has TRBV6-6 and TRBJ2-1; D unclear. Per germline, CDR1 MNHNY and CDR2 SVGAGI (reference sequence). The CDR3 is 14 residues long. Trimming left V 2 bases short and J 6 bases short, with 11 bases between.

DNA for the CDR3: TGCGCCAGCAGCCCGCCCGGCCCTTACTATGGCTACACCTTC. Translating it yields CASSPPGPYYGYTF. The chain has TRBV5-1 and TRBJ1-2; D is unresolved. The CDR3 contains 14 residues. V lost 4 bases, J lost 3 bases, and 13 bases lay in between. Per the germline V gene, CDR1 is SGHRS and CDR2 is YFSETQ.

This clonotype was seen just once. This chain uses TRBV5-1 with TRBJ2-1; 7 positions agree with TRBD2. This CDR3 spans 16 amino acids. Trimming removed 1 base from V and 0 bases from J; junction bases left unmatched: 4. Germline loops: CDR1 SGHRS, CDR2 YFSETQ. The CDR3 here is CASSLRAGSSYNEQFF. CDR3 coding DNA: TGCGCCAGCAGCTTGCGAGCGGGAAGCTCCTACAATGAGCAGTTCTTC.

This clonotype was seen a single time. V usage is TRBV7-8 and J usage is TRBJ2-3; D might be TRBD1 or TRBD2, each matching 6 bases. CDR3 length: 16 amino acids. Germline CDR1 and CDR2: SGHVS and FQNEAQ. Trimming removed 2 bases from V and 1 base from J, with 13 bases in between. The CDR3 nucleotides read TGTGCCAGCAGCTTACCATACAGGGAGGGCACAGATACGCAGTATTTT. It translates to CASSLPYREGTDTQYF.

The CDR3 DNA sequence: TGTGCCAGCAGACCACCAGCGGGGGAGCCGGGAGATACGCAGTATTTT. The encoded protein is CASRPPAGEPGDTQYF. The genes are TRBV11-2 and TRBJ2-3, with 8 bases aligning to TRBD2. CDR1 is SGHAT, CDR2 FQNNGV, per germline. The CDR3 spans 16 residues. With V trimmed by 6 bases and J by 5 bases, 13 bases remained unmatched.

The J gene is TRBJ2-3, the V gene TRBV5-1, with 8 bases identical to TRBD1. The CDR3 loop spans 15 amino acids. V gave up 5 bases and J gave up 1 base; unmatched junction bases: 6. Germline CDR1 SGHRS, CDR2 YFSETQ. CDR3 bases: TGCGCCAGCAGACAGACAGGGGAGGGCACAGATACGCAGTATTTT. Residues: CASRQTGEGTDTQYF. Full variable domain (outside the CDR3, taken from reference TRBV5-1 and TRBJ2-3): KAGVTQTPRYLIKTRGQQVTLSCSPISGHRSVSWYQQTPGQGLQFLFEYFSETQRNKGNFPGRFSGRQFSNSRSEMNVSTLELGDSALYLCASRQTGEGTDTQYFGPGTRLTVL.

This chain joins TRBV29-1 and TRBJ2-5; D possibly corresponds to TRBD1 (5 bases). The CDR3 has 12 residues. The V gene lost 5 bases and the J gene lost 3 bases, with 10 bases spanning the gap. Germline CDR1 SQVTM, CDR2 ANQGSEA. For the CDR3, the DNA is TGCAGCGTTTGGATGACAGAAGAGACCCAGTACTTC. As protein: CSVWMTEETQYF.

The chain recombines TRBV12-2 with TRBJ2-7; the D call of TRBD1 is as the table states it, not checked on the DNA. TRBV12-2 is shown as a pseudogene. The CDR3 sequence is 14 residues long. This chain's CDR3 is CASRSGDIAYEQYF. The CDR3 coding sequence is TGTGCAAGTCGCTCAGGGGACATTGCCTACGAGCAGTACTTC.

The V call is TRBV15, the J call TRBJ1-6; possibly TRBD1 for D (5 bases). The V gene's germline CDR1 is LNHNV and CDR2 YYDKDF (reference sequence). The CDR3 is made up of 17 amino acids. Trimming took off 3 bases at V and 2 bases at J, with 14 bases between the two ends. CDR3 coding DNA: TGTGCCACCAGCAGGACTTCCCGGGACCCCTATAATTCACCCCTCCACTTT. Its protein is CATSRTSRDPYNSPLHF.

This clonotype was seen only once. The chain's CDR3 is CASSYTQATGVGQPQHF. CDR3 bases: TGTGCCAGCAGTTACACCCAGGCCACTGGCGTAGGTCAGCCCCAGCATTTT. The V call is TRBV6-2 or TRBV6-3, the J call TRBJ1-5, with D unresolved. The CDR3 sequence is 17 residues long. V was shortened by 2 bases and J by 6 bases, with 20 bases between the two germline ends. Germline CDR1 MNHEY, CDR2 SVGEGT.

This rearrangement joins TRBV20-1 to TRBJ1-1; D not resolved. CDR1 and CDR2 from the germline V gene are DFQATT and SNEGSKA (reference sequence). The CDR3 totals 13 residues. Trimming shortened V by 4 bases and J by 1 base, and 10 bases separated the two germline ends. In nucleotides, the CDR3 is TGCAGTGCTAAAATCACCACGAACACTGAAGCTTTCTTT. It translates to CSAKITTNTEAFF.

This clonotype was detected a few times. The chain recombines TRBV5-1 with TRBJ2-6; unclear D gene. The length of the CDR3 is 16 residues. V shed 4 bases and J shed 4 bases, with 15 bases lying between them. The germline gives CDR1 SGHRS, CDR2 YFSETQ. This CDR3 is CASSPTSFSGANVLTF. The CDR3 DNA reads as TGCGCCAGCAGCCCGACCTCATTCTCAGGGGCCAACGTCCTGACTTTC. The variable domain in full, completed from reference TRBV5-1 and TRBJ2-6, reads KAGVTQTPRYLIKTRGQQVTLSCSPISGHRSVSWYQQTPGQGLQFLFEYFSETQRNKGNFPGRFSGRQFSNSRSEMNVSTLELGDSALYLCASSPTSFSGANVLTFGAGSRLTVL.

The chain combines TRBV6-2 or TRBV6-3 with TRBJ2-4; unclear D gene. The J call is uncertain, as TRBJ2-7 better fits the DNA end. CDR1 and CDR2 (germline): MNHEY, SVGEGT. The CDR3 runs to 13 residues. CDR3 in amino acids: CASSPLHLYEQYF. In nucleotides, the CDR3 is TGTGCCAGCAGTCCGCTGCATCTCTACGAGCAGTACTTC.

This sequence joins TRBV10-2 and TRBJ2-5; 11 nucleotides line up with TRBD2. This CDR3 comprises 15 residues. Germline V gene lookup returns CDR1 WSHSY and CDR2 SAAADI. The junction had 10 bases not matched to a gene; V was cut back by 9 bases and J by 4 bases. Here the CDR3 reads CARNEGLAETETQYF. The CDR3 DNA reads TGCGCCAGGAACGAGGGACTAGCGGAGACAGAGACCCAGTACTTC.

The rearrangement links TRBV10-3 to TRBJ1-1; 7 bases agree with TRBD1. This CDR3 comprises 14 residues. Germline V gives CDR1 ENHRY, CDR2 SYGVKD. After removal of 6 bases from V and 7 bases from J, the junction contained 11 bases not matched to a gene. CDR3 sequence reads: CAIRDEGQFFEAFF. In DNA, the CDR3 is TGTGCCATCAGGGATGAGGGACAGTTCTTTGAAGCTTTCTTT.

A single count supports this clonotype. The J gene is TRBJ2-2, the V gene TRBV12-3 or TRBV12-4; TRBD1 matches at 9 bases. J lost 2 bases, V lost 2 bases, and 6 bases had no gene match. The CDR3 extends over 17 amino acids. The CDR3 DNA follows: TGTGCCAGCAGTTTAAGGGGGACAGGGCTTAACACCGGGGAGCTGTTTTTT. Translated, it gives CASSLRGTGLNTGELFF.

This clonotype was seen a single time. The rearrangement links TRBV20-1 to TRBJ2-5; 8 bases fit TRBD2. Germline V gene sequence: CDR1 DFQATT, CDR2 SNEGSKA (reference sequence). V lost 3 bases, J lost 1 base, and 13 bases stayed unmatched. The CDR3 length is 17 residues. CDR3 residues: CSARGESSGVLQETQYF. CDR3 nucleotides: TGCAGTGCTAGGGGAGAGAGTAGCGGGGTACTCCAAGAGACCCAGTACTTC.

V is TRBV4-2 and J is TRBJ1-1; TRBD1 agrees at 7 bases. The CDR3 has 14 amino acids. Germline assignment: CDR1 LGHNA and CDR2 YNFKEQ. J gave up 2 bases and V 3 bases, and 3 bases lay outside the gene matches. The CDR3 DNA is TGTGCCAGCAGCCAGACAGGGATAAACACTGAAGCTTTCTTT. It yields the protein CASSQTGINTEAFF.

In this sample, this clonotype turned up once. The chain recombines TRBV6-5 with TRBJ1-2; no reliable D call. This CDR3 has 14 residues. V dropped 0 bases and J dropped 4 bases, with 9 bases sitting between them. Germline CDR1 reads MNHEY; CDR2 reads SVGAGI. CDR3 bases: TGTGCCAGCAGTTACTCGGAAGGGTCCTATGGCTACACCTTC. Encoded protein: CASSYSEGSYGYTF.

This chain links TRBV27 with TRBJ2-4; D is perhaps TRBD1 (8 bases). The germline CDR1 and CDR2 sequences are MNHEY and SMNVEV (reference sequence). Trimming took off 0 bases at V and 9 bases at J, with 12 bases between the two ends. The CDR3 has 14 residues. CDR3 nucleotide sequence: TGTGCCAGCAGTTTATCGACAGGGGAGGGCATTCAGTACTTC. This translates into CASSLSTGEGIQYF.

The V gene is TRBV29-1, the J gene TRBJ2-1, with D hard to call. Germline CDR1 and CDR2: SQVTM and ANQGSEA. The germline V and J ends were trimmed by 4 bases and 7 bases, with 11 bases remaining between them. CDR3 length: 12 amino acids. The CDR3 DNA reads TGCAGCGTTGTGGTAACTGAGAATGAGCAGTTCTTC. Protein: CSVVVTENEQFF.